This T cell receptor (beta chain) is from a study of blood T cell repertoires in COVID-19. Clones were sequenced by immunoSEQ multiplex PCR, and TCRdb holds only the in-frame ones, with some missing. The table records about 150,000 clones, more than 80% of them present only once. The CDR3 length is 18 residues. This sequence originates from a middle-aged man who had recovered from COVID-19. This chain connects TRBV21-1 to TRBJ2-7; whether TRBD1, the table's D call, matches the DNA was not checked. TRBV21-1 is flagged as a pseudogene. The specimen was PBMCs or T cells enriched from blood (not recorded which). The CDR3 region is CASSKDGDSRPLAYEQYF. For the CDR3, the DNA is TGTGCCAGCAGCAAGGACGGAGACAGTCGCCCATTGGCCTACGAGCAGTACTTC.